This T cell receptor beta chain was captured in a study of OX40 agonist ivuxolimab in advanced cancers. Overall study: A mean age of approximately 58 years, range about 20 to 79, was recorded, and approximately 85% were male.

About this clone: Antigen unknown.

General study results and limits: More expanded clones were found, on average, in CD8+ than in CD4+ T cells. Clonal expansion from baseline to week 6 occurred in both CD4+ and CD8+ T cells. Nonresponders included some who also had low normalized T-cell clonal expansion.

The table came from immunoSEQ multiplex PCR; TCRdb's copy has only in-frame clones and leaves some out. The data contain under 70,000 clones, roughly 85% of them singletons. CDR1 is LGHNA, CDR2 YNFKEQ, per germline. Trimming at V came to 0 bases and at J to 1 base, leaving 4 bases not matched to a gene. The CDR3 totals 17 residues. This specimen consisted of CD4+ or CD8+ T cells sorted from blood, obtained in a trial of the OX40 agonist ivuxolimab. This chain joins TRBV4-2 and TRBJ1-4; 8 nucleotides line up with TRBD1. This sequence was found in an adult with an advanced solid tumor such as melanoma, head and neck, liver or kidney cancer. DNA for the CDR3: TGTGCCAGCAGCCAAGATGGAACAGGGGGAACTAATGAAAAACTGTTTTTT. It yields the protein CASSQDGTGGTNEKLFF.